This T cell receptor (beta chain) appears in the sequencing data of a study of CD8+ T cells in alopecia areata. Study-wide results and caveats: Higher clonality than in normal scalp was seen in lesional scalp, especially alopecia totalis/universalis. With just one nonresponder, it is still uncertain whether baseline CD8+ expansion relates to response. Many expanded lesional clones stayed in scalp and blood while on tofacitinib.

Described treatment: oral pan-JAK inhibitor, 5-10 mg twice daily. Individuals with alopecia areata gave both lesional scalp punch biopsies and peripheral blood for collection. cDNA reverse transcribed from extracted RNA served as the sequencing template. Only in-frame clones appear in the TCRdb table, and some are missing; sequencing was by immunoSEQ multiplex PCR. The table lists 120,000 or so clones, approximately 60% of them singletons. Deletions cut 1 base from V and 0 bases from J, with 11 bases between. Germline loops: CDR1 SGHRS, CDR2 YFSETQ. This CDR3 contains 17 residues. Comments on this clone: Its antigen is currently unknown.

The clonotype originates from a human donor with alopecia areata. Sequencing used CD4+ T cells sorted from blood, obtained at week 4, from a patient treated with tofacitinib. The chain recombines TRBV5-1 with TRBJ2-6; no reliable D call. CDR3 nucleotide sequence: TGCGCCAGCAGCTTGCCTCTGGTGGGCTCTGGGGCCAACGTCCTGACTTTC. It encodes CASSLPLVGSGANVLTF.